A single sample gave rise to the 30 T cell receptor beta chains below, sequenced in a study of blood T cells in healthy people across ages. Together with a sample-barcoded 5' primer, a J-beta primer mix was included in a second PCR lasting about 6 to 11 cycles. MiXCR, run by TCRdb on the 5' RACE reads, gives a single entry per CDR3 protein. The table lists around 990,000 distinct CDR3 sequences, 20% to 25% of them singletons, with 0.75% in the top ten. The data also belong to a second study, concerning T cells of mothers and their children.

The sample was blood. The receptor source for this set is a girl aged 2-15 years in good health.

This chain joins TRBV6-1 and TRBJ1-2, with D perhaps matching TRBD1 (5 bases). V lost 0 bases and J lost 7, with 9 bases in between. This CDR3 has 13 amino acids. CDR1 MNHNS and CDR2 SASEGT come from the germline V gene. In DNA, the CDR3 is TGTGCCAGCAGTGAAGCGGCAGGGACTGGCTACACCTTC. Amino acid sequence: CASSEAAGTGYTF.

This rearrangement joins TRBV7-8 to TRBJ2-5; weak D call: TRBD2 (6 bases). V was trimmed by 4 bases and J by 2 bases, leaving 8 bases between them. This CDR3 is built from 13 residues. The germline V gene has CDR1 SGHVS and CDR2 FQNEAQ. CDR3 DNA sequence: TGTGCCAGCAGCTACGGGAGACAAGAGACCCAGTACTTC. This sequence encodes CASSYGRQETQYF. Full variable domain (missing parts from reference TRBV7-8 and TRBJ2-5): GAGVSQSPRYKVAKRGQDVALRCDPISGHVSLFWYQQALGQGPEFLTYFQNEAQLDKSGLPSDRFFAERPEGSVSTLKIQRTQQEDSAVYLCASSYGRQETQYFGPGTRLLVL.

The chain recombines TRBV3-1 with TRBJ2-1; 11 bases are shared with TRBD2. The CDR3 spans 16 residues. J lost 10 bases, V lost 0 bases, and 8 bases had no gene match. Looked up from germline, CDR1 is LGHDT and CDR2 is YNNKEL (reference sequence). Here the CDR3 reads CASSQDVQLAGAEQFF. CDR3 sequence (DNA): TGTGCCAGCAGCCAAGACGTTCAACTAGCGGGGGCCGAGCAGTTCTTC.

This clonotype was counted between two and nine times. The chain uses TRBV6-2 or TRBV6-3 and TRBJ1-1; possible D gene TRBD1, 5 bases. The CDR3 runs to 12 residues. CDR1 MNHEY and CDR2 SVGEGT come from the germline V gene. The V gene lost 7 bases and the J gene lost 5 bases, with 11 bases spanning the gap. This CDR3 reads CASTYGGTEAFF. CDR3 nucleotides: TGTGCCAGCACCTACGGGGGTACTGAAGCTTTCTTT.

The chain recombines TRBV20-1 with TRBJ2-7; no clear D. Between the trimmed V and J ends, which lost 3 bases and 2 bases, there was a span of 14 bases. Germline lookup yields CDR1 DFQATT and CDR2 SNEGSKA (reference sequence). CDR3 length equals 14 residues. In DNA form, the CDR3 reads TGCAGTGCTAGGCGCAAGTGGGGAACCTACGAGCAGTACTTC. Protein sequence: CSARRKWGTYEQYF.

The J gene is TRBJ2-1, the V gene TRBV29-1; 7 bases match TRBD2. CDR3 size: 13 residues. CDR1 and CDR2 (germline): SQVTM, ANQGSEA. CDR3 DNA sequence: TGCAGGGCGCGGGGGAGCTCCTACAATGAGCAGTTCTTC. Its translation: CRARGSSYNEQFF.

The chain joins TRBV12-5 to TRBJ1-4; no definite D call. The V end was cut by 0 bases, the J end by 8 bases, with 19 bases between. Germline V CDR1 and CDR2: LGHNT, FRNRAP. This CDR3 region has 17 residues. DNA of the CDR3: TGTGCTAGTGGTTTGGTTCCCCGACCGCGCGAACAAGAAAAACTGTTTTTT. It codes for CASGLVPRPREQEKLFF.

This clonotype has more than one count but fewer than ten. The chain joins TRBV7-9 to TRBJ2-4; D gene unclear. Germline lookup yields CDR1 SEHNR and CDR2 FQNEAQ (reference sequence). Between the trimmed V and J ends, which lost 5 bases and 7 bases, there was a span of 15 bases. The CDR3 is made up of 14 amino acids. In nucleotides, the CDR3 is TGTGCCAGCAGCCATGAGACCGGGCTGAACATTCAGTACTTC. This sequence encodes CASSHETGLNIQYF.

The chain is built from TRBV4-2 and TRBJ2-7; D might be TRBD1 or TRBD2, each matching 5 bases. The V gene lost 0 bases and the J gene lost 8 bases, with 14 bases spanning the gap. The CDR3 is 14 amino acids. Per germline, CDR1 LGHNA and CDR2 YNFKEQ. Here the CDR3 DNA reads TGTGCCAGCAGCCAAGACGGGGCTGGTGAGAAGCAGTACTTC. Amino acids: CASSQDGAGEKQYF.

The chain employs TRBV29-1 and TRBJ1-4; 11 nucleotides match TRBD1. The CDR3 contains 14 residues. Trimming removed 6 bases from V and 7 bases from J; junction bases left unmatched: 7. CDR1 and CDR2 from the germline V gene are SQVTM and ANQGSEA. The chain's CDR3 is CSVDRGRESEKLFF. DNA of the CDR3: TGCAGCGTGGACAGGGGGCGGGAGAGTGAAAAACTGTTTTTT.

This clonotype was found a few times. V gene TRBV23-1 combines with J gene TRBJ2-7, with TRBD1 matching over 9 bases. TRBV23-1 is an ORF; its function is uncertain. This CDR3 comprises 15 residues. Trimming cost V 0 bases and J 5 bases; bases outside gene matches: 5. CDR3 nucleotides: TGCGCCAGCAGTCAATCCGGGACAGGGTCTGACGAGCAGTACTTC. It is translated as CASSQSGTGSDEQYF.

CDR3 residues: CATSRDTDTQYF. Written as DNA, the CDR3 is TGTGCCACCAGCAGAGATACAGATACGCAGTATTTT. The chain links TRBV15 to TRBJ2-3; D gene ambiguous. CDR1 is LNHNV, CDR2 YYDKDF, per germline (reference sequence). The CDR3 totals 12 residues. Trimming shortened V by 0 bases and J by 3 bases, and 1 base separated the two germline ends.

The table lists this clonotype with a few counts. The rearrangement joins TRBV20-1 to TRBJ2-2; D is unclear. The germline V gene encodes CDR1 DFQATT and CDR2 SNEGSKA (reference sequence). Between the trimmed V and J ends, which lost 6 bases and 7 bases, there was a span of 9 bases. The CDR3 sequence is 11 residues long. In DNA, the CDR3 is TGCAGTGCCTACCCTAGCGGGGAGCTGTTTTTT. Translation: CSAYPSGELFF.

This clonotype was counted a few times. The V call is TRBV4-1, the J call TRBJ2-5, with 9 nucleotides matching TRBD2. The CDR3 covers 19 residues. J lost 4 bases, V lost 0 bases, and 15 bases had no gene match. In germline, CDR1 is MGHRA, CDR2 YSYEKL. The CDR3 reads CASSQDPGTSWGGGETQYF. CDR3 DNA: TGCGCCAGCAGCCAAGACCCCGGGACTAGCTGGGGTGGTGGAGAGACCCAGTACTTC.

CDR3 protein: CASRTASNEQFF. The CDR3 DNA reads TGTGCCAGCAGAACTGCTAGCAATGAGCAGTTCTTC. The J gene is TRBJ2-1, the V gene TRBV6-2 or TRBV6-3, with no clear D. This CDR3 has 12 residues. Trimming removed 6 bases from V and 6 bases from J, with 9 bases in between. Germline V gene lookup returns CDR1 MNHEY and CDR2 SVGEGT.

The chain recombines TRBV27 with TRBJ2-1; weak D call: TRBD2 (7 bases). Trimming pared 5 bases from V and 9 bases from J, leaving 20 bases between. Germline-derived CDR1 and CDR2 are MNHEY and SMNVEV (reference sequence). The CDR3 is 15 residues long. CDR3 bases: TGTGCCAGCAGTCCTCCGGCGGGGGCAACGCTTGAGCAGTTCTTC. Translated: CASSPPAGATLEQFF.

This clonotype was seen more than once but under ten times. CDR3 DNA sequence: TGTGCCAGCAGCCAAGGATGGGGGGCTGGAGAGACCCAGTACTTC. Its translation: CASSQGWGAGETQYF. V and J are TRBV3-1 and TRBJ2-5; D may match TRBD1 or TRBD2 (6 bases each). The CDR3 runs to 15 residues. CDR1 and CDR2 from the germline V gene are LGHDT and YNNKEL (reference sequence). The germline V and J ends were trimmed by 1 base and 4 bases, with 13 bases remaining between them.

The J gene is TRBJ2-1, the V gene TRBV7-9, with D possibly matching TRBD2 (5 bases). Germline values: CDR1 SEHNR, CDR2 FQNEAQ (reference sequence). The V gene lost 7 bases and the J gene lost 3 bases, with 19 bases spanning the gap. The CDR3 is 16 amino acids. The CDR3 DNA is TGTGCCAGCATTTCTTACTCAGGACTTCTCTACAATGAGCAGTTCTTC. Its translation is CASISYSGLLYNEQFF.

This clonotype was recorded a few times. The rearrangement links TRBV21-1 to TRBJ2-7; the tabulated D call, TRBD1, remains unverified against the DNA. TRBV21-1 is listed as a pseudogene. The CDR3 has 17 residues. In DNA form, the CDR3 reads TGTGCCAGCAGCAAACCAAAATCGGGACAGGAGCTGAGCGAGCAGTACTTC. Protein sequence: CASSKPKSGQELSEQYF.

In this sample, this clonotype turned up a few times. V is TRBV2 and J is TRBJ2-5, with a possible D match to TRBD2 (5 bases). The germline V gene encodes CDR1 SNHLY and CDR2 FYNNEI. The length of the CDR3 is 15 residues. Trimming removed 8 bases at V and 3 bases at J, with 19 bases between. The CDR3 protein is CASQNGGRSEETQYF. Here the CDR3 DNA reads TGTGCCAGCCAAAACGGCGGGCGGAGTGAAGAGACCCAGTACTTC.

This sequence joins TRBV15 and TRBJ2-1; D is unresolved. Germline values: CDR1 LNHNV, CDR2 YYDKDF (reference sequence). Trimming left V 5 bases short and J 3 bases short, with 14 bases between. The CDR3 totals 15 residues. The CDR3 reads CATSSAGVRYNEQFF. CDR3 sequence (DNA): TGTGCCACCAGCTCAGCTGGGGTTCGCTACAATGAGCAGTTCTTC.

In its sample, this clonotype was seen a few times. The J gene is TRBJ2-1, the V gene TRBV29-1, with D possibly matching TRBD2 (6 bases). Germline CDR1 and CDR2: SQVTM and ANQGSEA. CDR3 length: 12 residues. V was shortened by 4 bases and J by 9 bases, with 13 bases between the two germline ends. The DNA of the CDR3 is TGCAGCGTTGTTTTTGTGGGGGGTGAGCAGTTCTTC. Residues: CSVVFVGGEQFF.

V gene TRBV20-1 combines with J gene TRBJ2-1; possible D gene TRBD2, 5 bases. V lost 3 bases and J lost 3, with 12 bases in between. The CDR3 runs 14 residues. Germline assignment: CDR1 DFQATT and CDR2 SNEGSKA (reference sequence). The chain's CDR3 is CSASRGSLYNEQFF. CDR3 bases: TGCAGTGCTAGTCGTGGGAGCCTCTACAATGAGCAGTTCTTC.

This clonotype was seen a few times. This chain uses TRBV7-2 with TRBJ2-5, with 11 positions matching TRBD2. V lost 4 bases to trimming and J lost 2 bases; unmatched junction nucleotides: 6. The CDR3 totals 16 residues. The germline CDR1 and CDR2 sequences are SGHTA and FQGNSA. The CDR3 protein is CASSSRGLAVQETQYF. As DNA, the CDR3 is TGTGCCAGCAGCTCCAGGGGACTAGCGGTACAAGAGACCCAGTACTTC. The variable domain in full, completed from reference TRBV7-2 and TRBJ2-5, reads GAGVSQSPSNKVTEKGKDVELRCDPISGHTALYWYRQSLGQGLEFLIYFQGNSAPDKSGLPSDRFSAERTGGSVSTLTIQRTQQEDSAVYLCASSSRGLAVQETQYFGPGTRLLVL.

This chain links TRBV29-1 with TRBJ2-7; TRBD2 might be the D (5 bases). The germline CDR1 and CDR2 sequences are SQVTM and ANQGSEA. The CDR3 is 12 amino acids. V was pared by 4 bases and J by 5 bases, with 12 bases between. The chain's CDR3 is CSVGIGVHEQYF. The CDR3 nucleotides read TGCAGCGTTGGGATCGGGGTCCACGAGCAGTACTTC.

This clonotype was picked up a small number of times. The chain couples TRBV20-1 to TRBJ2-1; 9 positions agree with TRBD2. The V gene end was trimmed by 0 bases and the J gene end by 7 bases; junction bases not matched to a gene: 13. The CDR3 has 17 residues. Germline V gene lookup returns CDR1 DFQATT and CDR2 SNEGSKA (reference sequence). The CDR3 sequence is CSARDLRRTSAWNEQFF. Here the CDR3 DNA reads TGCAGTGCTAGAGATTTAAGGAGGACTAGCGCCTGGAATGAGCAGTTCTTC.

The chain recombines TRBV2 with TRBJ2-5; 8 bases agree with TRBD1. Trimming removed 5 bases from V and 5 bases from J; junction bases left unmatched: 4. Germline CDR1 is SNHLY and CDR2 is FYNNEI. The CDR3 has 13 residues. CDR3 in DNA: TGTGCCAGCAGTTACAGGGGGTCGGAGACCCAGTACTTC. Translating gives CASSYRGSETQYF.

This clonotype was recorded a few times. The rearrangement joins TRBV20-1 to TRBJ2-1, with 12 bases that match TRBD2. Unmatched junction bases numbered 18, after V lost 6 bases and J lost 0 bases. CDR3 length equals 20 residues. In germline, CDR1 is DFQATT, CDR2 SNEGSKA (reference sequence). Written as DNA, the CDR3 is TGCAGTGCCCTAGAGGAGGAACTAGCGGGGGGATTCAGCTCCTACAATGAGCAGTTCTTC. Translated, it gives CSALEEELAGGFSSYNEQFF.

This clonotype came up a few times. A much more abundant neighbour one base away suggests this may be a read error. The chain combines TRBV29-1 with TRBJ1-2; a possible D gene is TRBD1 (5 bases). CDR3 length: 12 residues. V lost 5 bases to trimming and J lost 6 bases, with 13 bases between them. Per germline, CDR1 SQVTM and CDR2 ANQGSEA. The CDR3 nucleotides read TGCAGCGTTAAAGGGGTCAACCATGGCTACACCTTC. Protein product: CSVKGVNHGYTF.

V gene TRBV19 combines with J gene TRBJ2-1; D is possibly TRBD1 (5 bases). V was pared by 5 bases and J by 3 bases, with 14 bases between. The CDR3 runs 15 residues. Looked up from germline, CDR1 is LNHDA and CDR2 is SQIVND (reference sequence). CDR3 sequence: CASSPALGLYNEQFF. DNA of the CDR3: TGTGCCAGTAGTCCCGCTCTGGGGCTCTACAATGAGCAGTTCTTC.